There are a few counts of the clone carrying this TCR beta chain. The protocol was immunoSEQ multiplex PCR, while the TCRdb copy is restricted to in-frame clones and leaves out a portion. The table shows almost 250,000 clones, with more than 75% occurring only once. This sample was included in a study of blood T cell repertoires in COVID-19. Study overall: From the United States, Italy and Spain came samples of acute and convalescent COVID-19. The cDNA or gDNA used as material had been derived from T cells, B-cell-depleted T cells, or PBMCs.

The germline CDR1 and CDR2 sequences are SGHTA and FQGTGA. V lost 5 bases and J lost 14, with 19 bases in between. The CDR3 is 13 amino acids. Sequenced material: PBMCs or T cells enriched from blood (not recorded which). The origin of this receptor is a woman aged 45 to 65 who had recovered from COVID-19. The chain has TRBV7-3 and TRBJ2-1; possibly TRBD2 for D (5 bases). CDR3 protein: CASSLPGSLVKFF. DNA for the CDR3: TGTGCCAGCAGCCTACCGGGGAGTTTGGTAAAGTTCTTC.